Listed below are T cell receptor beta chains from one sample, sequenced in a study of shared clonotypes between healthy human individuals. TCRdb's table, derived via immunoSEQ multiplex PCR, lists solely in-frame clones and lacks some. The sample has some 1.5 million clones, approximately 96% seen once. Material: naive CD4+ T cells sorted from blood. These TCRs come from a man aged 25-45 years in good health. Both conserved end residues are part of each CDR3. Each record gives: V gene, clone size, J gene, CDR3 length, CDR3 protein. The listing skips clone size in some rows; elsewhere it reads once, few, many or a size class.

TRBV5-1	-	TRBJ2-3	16	CASSLRGNDREDTQYF
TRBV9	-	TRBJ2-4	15	CASSPNGIAKNIQYF
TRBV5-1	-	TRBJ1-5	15	CASSLVAGEYQPQHF
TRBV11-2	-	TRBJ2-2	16	CASSTYRVMNTGELFF
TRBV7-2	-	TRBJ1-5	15	CASSLGAGKSQPQHF
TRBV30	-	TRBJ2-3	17	CAWSVRVLAGGRDTQYF
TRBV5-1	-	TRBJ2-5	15	CASSPREGPRETQYF
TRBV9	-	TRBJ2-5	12	CASSVGEETQYF
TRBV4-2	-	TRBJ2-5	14	CASSQDWQGETQYF
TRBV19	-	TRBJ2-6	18	CASSGDREGSSGANVLTF
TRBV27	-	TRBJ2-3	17	CASSLSHPGSGTDTQYF
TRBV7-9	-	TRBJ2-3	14	CASSPKQGPDTQYF
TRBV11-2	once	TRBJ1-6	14	CASSKDRGNSPLHF
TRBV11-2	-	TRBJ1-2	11	CASSLEYGYTF
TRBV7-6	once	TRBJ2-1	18	CASSLRPSGKGSYNEQFF
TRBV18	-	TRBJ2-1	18	CASSPTASGTAPYNEQFF
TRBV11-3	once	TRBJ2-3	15	CASTRSGGASDTQYF
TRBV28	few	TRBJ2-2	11	CASRSTGELFF
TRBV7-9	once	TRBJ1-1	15	CASSSGGTADTEAFF
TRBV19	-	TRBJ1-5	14	CASSDRGPKQPQHF
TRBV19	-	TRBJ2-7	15	CASRSESGPSYEQYF
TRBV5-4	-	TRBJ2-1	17	CASSSPLAGGSYNEQFF
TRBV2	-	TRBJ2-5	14	CASSEVVYQETQYF
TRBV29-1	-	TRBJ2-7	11	CSVATVYEQYF
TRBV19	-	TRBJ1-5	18	CASSIDPFRYRANQPQHF
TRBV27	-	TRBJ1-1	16	CASSRVPGGAYTEAFF
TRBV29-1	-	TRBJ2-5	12	CSVATAQETQYF
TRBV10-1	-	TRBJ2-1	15	CASSESMGVRDEQFF
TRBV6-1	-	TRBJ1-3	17	CASSGVPDRALGNTIYF
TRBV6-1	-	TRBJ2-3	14	CAGRLLGGTDTQYF
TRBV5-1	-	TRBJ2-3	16	CASSYEGGRAGDTQYF
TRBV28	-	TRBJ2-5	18	CASSTLYSGSALRETQYF
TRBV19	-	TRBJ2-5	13	CASSTGSRETQYF
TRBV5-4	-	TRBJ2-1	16	CASSLGLAAGGNEQFF
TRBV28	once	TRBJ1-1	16	CASSFAARGTNTEAFF
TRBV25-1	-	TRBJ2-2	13	CASSEGGTGELFF
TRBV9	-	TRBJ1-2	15	CASSVAGNGNYGYTF
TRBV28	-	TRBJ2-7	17	CASSEGGGIVSVREQYF
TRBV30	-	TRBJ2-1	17	CAWSIDLLAGHYNEQFF
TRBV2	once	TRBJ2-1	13	CASSGTEYNEQFF
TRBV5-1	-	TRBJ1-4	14	CASSLAGPGEKLFF
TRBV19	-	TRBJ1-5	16	CASRARGSISNQPQHF